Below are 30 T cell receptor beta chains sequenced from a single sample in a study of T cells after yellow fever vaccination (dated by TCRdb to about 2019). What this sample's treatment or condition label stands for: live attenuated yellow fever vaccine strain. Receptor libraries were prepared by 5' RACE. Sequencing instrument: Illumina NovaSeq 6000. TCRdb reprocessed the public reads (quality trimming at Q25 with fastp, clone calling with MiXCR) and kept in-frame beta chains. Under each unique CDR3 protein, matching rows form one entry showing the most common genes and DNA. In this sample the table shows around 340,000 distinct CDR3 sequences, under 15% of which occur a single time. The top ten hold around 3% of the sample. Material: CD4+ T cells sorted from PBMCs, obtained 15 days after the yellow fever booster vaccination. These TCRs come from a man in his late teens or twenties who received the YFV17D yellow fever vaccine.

CDR3 amino acids: CASIRILGSYEQYF. As DNA, the CDR3 is TGTGCCAGCATCCGGATATTAGGCTCCTACGAGCAGTACTTC. This sequence joins TRBV6-5 and TRBJ2-7, with D hard to call. The V and J ends lost 7 bases and 0 bases respectively, with 13 bases between them. The CDR3 runs 14 residues. Germline V gives CDR1 MNHEY, CDR2 SVGAGI.

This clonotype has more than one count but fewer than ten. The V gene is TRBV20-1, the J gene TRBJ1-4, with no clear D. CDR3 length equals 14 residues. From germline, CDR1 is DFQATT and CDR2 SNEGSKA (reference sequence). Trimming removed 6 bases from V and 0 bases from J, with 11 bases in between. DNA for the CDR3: TGCAGTGCGCCTTTCGGAGCAACTAATGAAAAACTGTTTTTT. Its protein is CSAPFGATNEKLFF.

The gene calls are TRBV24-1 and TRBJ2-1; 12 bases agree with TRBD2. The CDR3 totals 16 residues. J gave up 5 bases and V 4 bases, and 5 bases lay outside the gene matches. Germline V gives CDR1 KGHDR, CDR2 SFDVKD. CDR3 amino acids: CATSDPGTSGHNEQFF. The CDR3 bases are TGTGCCACCAGTGACCCGGGGACTAGCGGGCACAATGAGCAGTTCTTC.

CDR3 nucleotides: TGTGCCAGCAGTCGACAGGGGGGTGAATACGAGCAGTACGTC. Translated: CASSRQGGEYEQYV. This sequence joins TRBV6-6 and TRBJ2-7; TRBD1 agrees at 9 bases. Unmatched junction bases numbered 6, after V lost 5 bases and J lost 4 bases. The CDR3 runs 14 residues. Germline lookup yields CDR1 MNHNY and CDR2 SVGAGI (reference sequence).

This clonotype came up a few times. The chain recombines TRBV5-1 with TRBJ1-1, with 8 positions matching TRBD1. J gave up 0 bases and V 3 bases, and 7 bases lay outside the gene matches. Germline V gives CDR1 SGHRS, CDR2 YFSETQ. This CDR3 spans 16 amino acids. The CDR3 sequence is CASSYGQGRLNTEAFF. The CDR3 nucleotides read TGCGCCAGCAGCTATGGACAGGGAAGGCTGAACACTGAAGCTTTCTTT.

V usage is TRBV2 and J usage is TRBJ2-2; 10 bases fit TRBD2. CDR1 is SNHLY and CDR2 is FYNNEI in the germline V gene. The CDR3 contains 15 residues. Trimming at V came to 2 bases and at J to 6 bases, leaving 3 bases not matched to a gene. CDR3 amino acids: CASSESLAGAGELFF. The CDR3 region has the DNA TGTGCCAGCAGTGAATCCCTAGCGGGGGCCGGGGAGCTGTTTTTT.

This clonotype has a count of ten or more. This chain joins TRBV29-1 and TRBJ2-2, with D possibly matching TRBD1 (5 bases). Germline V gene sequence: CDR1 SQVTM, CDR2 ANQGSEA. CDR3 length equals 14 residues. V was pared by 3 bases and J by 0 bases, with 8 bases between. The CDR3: CSVDKGANTGELFF. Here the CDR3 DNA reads TGCAGCGTTGATAAAGGGGCGAACACCGGGGAGCTGTTTTTT.

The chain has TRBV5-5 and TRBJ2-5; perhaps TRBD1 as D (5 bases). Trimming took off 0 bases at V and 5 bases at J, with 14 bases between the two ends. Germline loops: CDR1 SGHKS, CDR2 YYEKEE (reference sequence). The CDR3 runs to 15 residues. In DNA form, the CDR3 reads TGTGCCAGCAGCTTGGGAGACGTCAGGGCGGAGACCCAGTACTTC. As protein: CASSLGDVRAETQYF.

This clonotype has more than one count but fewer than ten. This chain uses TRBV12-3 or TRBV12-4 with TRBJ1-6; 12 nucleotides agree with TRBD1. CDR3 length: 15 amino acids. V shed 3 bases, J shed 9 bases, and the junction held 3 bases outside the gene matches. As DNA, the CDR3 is TGTGCCAGCAGTTTCGGGACAGGGGGCAGTTCACCCCTCCACTTT. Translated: CASSFGTGGSSPLHF.

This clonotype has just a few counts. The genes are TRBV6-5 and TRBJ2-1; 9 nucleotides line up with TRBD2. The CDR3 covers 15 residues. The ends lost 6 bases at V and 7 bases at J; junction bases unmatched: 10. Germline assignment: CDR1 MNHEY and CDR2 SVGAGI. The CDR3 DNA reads TGTGCCAGCAGGCGGGGGGGCCCTGGGGCGAATGAGCAGTTCTTC. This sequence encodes CASRRGGPGANEQFF.

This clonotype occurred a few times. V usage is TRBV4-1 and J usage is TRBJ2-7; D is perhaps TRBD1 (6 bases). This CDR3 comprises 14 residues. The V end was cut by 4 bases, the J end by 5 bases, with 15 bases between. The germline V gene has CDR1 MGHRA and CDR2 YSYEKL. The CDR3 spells CASSRLLQGHEQYF. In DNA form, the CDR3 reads TGCGCCAGCAGCCGCCTCCTACAGGGCCACGAGCAGTACTTC.

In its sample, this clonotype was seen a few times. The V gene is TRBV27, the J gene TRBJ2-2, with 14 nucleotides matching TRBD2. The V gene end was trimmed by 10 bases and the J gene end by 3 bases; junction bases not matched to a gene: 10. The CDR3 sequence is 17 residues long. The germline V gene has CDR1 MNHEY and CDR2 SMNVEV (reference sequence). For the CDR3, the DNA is TGTGCCACCGCCGGGACTAGCGGGGGCATAGACACCGGGGAGCTGTTTTTT. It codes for CATAGTSGGIDTGELFF.

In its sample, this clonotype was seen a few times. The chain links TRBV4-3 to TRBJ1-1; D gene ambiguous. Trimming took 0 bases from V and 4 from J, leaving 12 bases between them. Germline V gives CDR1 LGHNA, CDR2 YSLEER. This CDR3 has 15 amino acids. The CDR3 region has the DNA TGCGCCAGCAGCCAAGATCAGTGGCAGTTCACTGAAGCTTTCTTT. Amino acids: CASSQDQWQFTEAFF.

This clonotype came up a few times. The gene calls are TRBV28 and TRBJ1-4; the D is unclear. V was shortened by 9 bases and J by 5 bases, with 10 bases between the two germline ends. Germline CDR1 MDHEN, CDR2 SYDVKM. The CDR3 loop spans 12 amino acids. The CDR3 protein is CASRGGNEKLFF. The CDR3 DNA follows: TGTGCCAGTCGGGGAGGGAATGAAAAACTGTTTTTT. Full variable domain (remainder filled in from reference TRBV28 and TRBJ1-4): DVKVTQSSRYLVKRTGEKVFLECVQDMDHENMFWYRQDPGLGLRLIYFSYDVKMKEKGDIPEGYSVSREKKERFSLILESASTNQTSMYLCASRGGNEKLFFGSGTQLSVL.

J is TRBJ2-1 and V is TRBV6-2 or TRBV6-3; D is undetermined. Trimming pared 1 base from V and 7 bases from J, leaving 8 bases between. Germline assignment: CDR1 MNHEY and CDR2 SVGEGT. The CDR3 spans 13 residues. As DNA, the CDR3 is TGTGCCAGCAGTTACTTCGTTACGAATGAGCAGTTCTTC. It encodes CASSYFVTNEQFF.

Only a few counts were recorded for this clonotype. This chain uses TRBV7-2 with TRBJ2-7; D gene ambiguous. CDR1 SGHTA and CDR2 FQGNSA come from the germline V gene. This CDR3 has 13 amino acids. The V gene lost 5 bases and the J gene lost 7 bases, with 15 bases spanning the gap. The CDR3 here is CASSLPSTREQYF. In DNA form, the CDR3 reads TGTGCCAGCAGCCTCCCCTCGACGAGGGAGCAGTACTTC.

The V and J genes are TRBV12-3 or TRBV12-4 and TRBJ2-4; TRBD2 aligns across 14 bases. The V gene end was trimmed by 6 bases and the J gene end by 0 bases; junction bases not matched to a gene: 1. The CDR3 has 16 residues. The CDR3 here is CASSGLAGGAKNIQYF. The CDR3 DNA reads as TGTGCCAGCAGCGGACTAGCGGGGGGAGCCAAAAACATTCAGTACTTC.

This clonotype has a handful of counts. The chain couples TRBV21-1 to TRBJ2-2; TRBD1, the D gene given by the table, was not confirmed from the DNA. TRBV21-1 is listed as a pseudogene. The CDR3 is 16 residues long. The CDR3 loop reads CASSNQGARGTGELFF. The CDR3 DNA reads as TGTGCCAGCAGCAACCAGGGGGCGCGGGGCACCGGGGAGCTGTTTTTT.

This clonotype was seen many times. In DNA form, the CDR3 reads TGTGCCAGCAGTGTCACAGGGGGTGAAAAACTGTTTTTT. This codes for CASSVTGGEKLFF. This chain connects TRBV25-1 to TRBJ1-4; 8 bases are shared with TRBD1. From germline, CDR1 is MGHDK and CDR2 SYGVNS. This CDR3 is 13 amino acids long. V lost 4 bases to trimming and J lost 7 bases; unmatched junction nucleotides: 2. Full variable domain (remainder filled in from reference TRBV25-1 and TRBJ1-4): EADIYQTPRYLVIGTGKKITLECSQTMGHDKMYWYQQDPGMELHLIHYSYGVNSTEKGDLSSESTVSRIRTEHFPLTLESARPSHTSQYLCASSVTGGEKLFFGSGTQLSVL.

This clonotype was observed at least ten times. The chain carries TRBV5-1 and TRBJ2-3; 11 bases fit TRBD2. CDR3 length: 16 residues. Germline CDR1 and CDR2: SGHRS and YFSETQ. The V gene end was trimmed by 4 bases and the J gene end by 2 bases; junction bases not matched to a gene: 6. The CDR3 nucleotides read TGCGCCAGCAGCGACAATAGCGGGGGGGTCACAGATACGCAGTATTTT. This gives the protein CASSDNSGGVTDTQYF. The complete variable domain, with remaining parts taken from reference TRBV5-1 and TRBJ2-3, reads KAGVTQTPRYLIKTRGQQVTLSCSPISGHRSVSWYQQTPGQGLQFLFEYFSETQRNKGNFPGRFSGRQFSNSRSEMNVSTLELGDSALYLCASSDNSGGVTDTQYFGPGTRLTVL.

CDR3 sequence (DNA): TGTGCCAGCAGTGGAGATACGCAGTATTTT. This gives the protein CASSGDTQYF. The J gene is TRBJ2-3, the V gene TRBV9; no clear D gene. CDR3 length equals 10 residues. V dropped 5 bases and J dropped 5 bases, with 3 bases sitting between them. Germline V gene data show CDR1 as SGDLS and CDR2 as YYNGEE.

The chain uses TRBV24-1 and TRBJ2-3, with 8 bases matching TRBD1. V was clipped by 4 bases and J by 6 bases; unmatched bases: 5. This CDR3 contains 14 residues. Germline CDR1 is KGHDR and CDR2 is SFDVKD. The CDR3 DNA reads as TGTGCCACCAGTGACAATACAGGGGGGGATACGCAGTATTTT. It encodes CATSDNTGGDTQYF.

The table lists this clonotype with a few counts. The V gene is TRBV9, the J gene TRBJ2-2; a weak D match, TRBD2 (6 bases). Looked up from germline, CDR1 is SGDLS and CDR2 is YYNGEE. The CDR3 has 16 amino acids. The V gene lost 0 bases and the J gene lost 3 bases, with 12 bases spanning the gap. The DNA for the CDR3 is TGTGCCAGCAGCGTAGATAGCGGTTTTGACACCGGGGAGCTGTTTTTT. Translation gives CASSVDSGFDTGELFF. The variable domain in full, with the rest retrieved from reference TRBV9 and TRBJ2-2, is DSGVTQTPKHLITATGQRVTLRCSPRSGDLSVYWYQQSLDQGLQFLIQYYNGEERAKGNILERFSAQQFPDLHSELNLSSLELGDSALYFCASSVDSGFDTGELFFGEGSRLTVL.

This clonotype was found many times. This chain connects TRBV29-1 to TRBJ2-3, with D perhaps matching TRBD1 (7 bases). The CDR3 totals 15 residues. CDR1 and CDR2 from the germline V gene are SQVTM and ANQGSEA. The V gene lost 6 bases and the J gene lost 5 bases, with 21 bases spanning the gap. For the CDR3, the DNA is TGCAGCGTGGCTAAGGGTGGCCAGGGGGGAGATACGCAGTATTTT. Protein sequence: CSVAKGGQGGDTQYF.

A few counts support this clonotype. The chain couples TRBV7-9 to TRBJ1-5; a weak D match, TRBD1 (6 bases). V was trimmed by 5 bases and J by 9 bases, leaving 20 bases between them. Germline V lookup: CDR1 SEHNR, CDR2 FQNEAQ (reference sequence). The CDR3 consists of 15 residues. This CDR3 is CASSASGTRGLPQHF. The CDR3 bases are TGTGCCAGCAGCGCCTCCGGGACAAGGGGTTTGCCCCAGCATTTT.

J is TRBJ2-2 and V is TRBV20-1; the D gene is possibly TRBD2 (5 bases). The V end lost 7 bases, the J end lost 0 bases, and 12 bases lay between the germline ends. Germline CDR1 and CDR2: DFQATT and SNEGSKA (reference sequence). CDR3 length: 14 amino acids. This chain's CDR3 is CSVKGAANTGELFF. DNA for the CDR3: TGCAGTGTCAAGGGAGCCGCGAACACCGGGGAGCTGTTTTTT.

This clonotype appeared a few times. This CDR3 reads CASSFEIGTQYF. The CDR3 region has the DNA TGTGCCAGCAGCTTCGAGATCGGGACCCAGTACTTC. V gene TRBV7-2 combines with J gene TRBJ2-5; D is ambiguous. This CDR3 contains 12 residues. Between the trimmed V and J ends, which lost 3 bases and 7 bases, there was a span of 9 bases. The V gene's germline CDR1 is SGHTA and CDR2 FQGNSA.

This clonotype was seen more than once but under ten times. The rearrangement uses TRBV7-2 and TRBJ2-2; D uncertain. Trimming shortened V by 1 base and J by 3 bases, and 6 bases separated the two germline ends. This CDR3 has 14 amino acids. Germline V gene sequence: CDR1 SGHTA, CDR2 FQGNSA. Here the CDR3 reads CASSLEVDTGELFF. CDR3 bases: TGTGCCAGCAGCTTAGAGGTGGACACCGGGGAGCTGTTTTTT.

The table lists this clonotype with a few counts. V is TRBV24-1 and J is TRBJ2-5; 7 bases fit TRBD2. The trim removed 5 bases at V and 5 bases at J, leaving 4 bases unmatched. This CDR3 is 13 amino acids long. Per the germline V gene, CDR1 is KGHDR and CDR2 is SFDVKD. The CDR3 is CATSGGSMETQYF. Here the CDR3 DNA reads TGTGCCACCAGTGGCGGGAGCATGGAGACCCAGTACTTC.

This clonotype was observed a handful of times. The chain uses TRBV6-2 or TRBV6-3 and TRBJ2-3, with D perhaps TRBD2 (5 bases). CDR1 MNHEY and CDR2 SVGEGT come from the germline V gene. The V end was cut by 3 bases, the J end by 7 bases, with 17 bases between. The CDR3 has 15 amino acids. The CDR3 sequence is CASSYQAGALHTQYF. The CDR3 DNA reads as TGTGCCAGCAGTTATCAGGCGGGCGCCCTTCATACGCAGTATTTT.